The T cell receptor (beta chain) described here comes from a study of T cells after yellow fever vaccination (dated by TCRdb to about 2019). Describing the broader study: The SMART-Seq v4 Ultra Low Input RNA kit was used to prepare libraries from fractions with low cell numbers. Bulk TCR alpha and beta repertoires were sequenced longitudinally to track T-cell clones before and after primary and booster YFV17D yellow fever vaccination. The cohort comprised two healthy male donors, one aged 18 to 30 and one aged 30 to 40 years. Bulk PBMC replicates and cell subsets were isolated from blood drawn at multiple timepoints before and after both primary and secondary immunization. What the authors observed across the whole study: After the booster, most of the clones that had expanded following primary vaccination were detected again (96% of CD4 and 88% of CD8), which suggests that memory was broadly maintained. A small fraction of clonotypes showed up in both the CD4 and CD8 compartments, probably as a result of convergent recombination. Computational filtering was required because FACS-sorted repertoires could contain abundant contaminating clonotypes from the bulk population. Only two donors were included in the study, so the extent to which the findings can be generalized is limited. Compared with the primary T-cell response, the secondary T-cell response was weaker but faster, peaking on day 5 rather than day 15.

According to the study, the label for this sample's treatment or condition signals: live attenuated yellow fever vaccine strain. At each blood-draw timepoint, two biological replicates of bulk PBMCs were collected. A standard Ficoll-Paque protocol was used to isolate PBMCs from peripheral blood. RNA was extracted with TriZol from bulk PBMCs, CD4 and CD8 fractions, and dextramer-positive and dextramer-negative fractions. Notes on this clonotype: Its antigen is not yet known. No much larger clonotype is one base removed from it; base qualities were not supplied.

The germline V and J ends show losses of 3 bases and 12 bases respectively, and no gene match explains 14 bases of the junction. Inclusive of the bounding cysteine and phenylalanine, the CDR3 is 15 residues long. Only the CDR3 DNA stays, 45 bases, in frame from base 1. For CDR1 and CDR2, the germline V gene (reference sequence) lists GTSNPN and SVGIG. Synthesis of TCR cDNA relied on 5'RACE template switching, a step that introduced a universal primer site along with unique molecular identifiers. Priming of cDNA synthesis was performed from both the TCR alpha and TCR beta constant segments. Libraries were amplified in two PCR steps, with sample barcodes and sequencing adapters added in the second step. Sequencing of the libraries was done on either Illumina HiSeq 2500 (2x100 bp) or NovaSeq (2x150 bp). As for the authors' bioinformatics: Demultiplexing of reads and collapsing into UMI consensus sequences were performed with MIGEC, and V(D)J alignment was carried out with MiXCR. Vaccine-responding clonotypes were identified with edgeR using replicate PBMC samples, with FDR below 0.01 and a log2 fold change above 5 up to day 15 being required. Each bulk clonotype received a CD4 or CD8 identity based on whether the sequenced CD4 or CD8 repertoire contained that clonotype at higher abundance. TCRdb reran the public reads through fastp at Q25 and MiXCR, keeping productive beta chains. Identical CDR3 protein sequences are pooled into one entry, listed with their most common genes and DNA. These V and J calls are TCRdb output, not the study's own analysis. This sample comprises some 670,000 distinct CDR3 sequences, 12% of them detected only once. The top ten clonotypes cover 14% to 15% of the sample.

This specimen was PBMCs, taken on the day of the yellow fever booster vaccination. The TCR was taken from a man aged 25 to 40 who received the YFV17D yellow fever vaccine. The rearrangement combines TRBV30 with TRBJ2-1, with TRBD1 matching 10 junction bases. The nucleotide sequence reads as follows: TGTGCCTGGAGATCCCGGGACAGGGGTGTTGTGGGGCAGTTCTTC. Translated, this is CAWRSRDRGVVGQFF.